The clone carrying this T cell receptor (beta chain) has just a few counts. What it recognizes is unknown. This sample was taken from a study of T cell responses to AZD1222 COVID-19 vaccine. Findings and limits, study-wide: AZD1222 recipients seropositive at baseline numbered only 5 to 7.

Germline-derived CDR1 and CDR2 are DFQATT and SNEGSKA (reference sequence). The germline V and J ends were trimmed by 5 bases and 7 bases, with 7 bases remaining between them. The CDR3 spans 10 residues. TCRdb keeps only in-frame clones here, not all; method: immunoSEQ multiplex PCR. The repertoire consists of more than 150,000 clones, with approximately 90% occurring once and the leading ten covering 4.4%. The TCR sequence derives from an adult in good health. This chain joins TRBV20-1 and TRBJ2-3; tentative D call: TRBD1 (5 bases). This material consisted of peripheral blood, taken on day 0 of AZD1222 vaccination. CDR3 sequence reads: CSALDNTQYF. CDR3 sequence (DNA): TGCAGTGCTTTGGACAATACGCAGTATTTT.